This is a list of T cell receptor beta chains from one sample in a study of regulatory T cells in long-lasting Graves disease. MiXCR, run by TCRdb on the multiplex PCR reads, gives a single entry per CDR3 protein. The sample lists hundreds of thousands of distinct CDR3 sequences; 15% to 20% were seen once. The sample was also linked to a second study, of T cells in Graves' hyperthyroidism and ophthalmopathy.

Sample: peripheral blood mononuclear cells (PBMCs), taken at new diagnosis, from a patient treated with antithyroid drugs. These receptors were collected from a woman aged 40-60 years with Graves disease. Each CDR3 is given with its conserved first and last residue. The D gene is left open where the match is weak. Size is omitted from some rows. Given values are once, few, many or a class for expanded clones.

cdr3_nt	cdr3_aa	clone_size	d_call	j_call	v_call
TGTGCCTGGATAGGGGGTAGACACCAAGAGACCCAGTACTTC	CAWIGGRHQETQYF	few	-	TRBJ2-5	TRBV30
TGTGCCAGCAGCTTAGGGTATATGGGGGAGCAGTACTTC	CASSLGYMGEQYF	many	-	TRBJ2-7	TRBV11-2
TGTGCCAGCAGCTCTGGGGTAAGAGGGGGCTCCAGACACTATGGCTACACCTTC	CASSSGVRGGSRHYGYTF	many	TRBD1	TRBJ1-2	TRBV7-2
TGTGCCAGCAGTCCCTACCTCCCGATCGCCACCTACAATGAGCAGTTCTTC	CASSPYLPIATYNEQFF	-	-	TRBJ2-1	TRBV6-2/TRBV6-3
TGTGCCATCAGCCCAGGGGGCGGCTCGGTCACTGAAGCTTTCTTT	CAISPGGGSVTEAFF	many	TRBD1	TRBJ1-1	TRBV10-3
TGCGCCAGCACCCAGGGGGTCGGGAATTCACCCCTCCACTTT	CASTQGVGNSPLHF	many	TRBD1	TRBJ1-6	TRBV5-1
TGTGCCAGCAGCCAGGCCATTTCTGAAAAACTGTTTTTT	CASSQAISEKLFF	many	-	TRBJ1-4	TRBV3-1
TGTGCCAGCAGTTTCTTAGGGAATCAGCCCCAGCATTTT	CASSFLGNQPQHF	few	-	TRBJ1-5	TRBV12-3/TRBV12-4
TGTGCCAGCGGACAGAGCAACACTGAAGCTTTCTTT	CASGQSNTEAFF	many	-	TRBJ1-1	TRBV11-2
TGTGCCAGCAGCTTAGTAATCGACAGGGCACAAGAGACCCAGTACTTC	CASSLVIDRAQETQYF	few	TRBD1	TRBJ2-5	TRBV7-2
TGTGCCAGCAGTTCCGCTAGCTCCTACGAGCAGTACTTC	CASSSASSYEQYF	many	-	TRBJ2-7	TRBV12-3/TRBV12-4
TGTGCCAGCCGCGCCCCCTCAGCGGGGACAACCTACGAGCAGTACTTC	CASRAPSAGTTYEQYF	many	-	TRBJ2-7	TRBV6-1
TGTGCCAGCAGAAAAACTAGTGTCTCTTCCTACGAGCAGTACTTC	CASRKTSVSSYEQYF	few	-	TRBJ2-7	TRBV28
TGTGCCAGCAGTTTTTCCTCTTGGATGGCGGGGGCCGCAGCTACGCAGTATTTT	CASSFSSWMAGAAATQYF	many	-	TRBJ2-3	TRBV28
TGTGCCAGCAGTTTAGGGACAGGCGGGAATGAGAAACTGTTTTTT	CASSLGTGGNEKLFF	few	TRBD1	TRBJ1-4	TRBV25-1
TGTGCCAGCAGTCTGGGTCCCACGGGGTACGAGCAGTACTTC	CASSLGPTGYEQYF	-	-	TRBJ2-7	TRBV6-1
TGTGCCAGCAGCTCTTTACAGGGGGAAATCTACAATGAGCAGTTCTTC	CASSSLQGEIYNEQFF	-	TRBD1	TRBJ2-1	TRBV7-9
TGTGCCAGCAGCGCCCGCAACACCGGGGAGCTGTTTTTT	CASSARNTGELFF	-	-	TRBJ2-2	TRBV7-2
TGTGCCAGCAGTTTAGAGGGAAAGGGCTACACCTTC	CASSLEGKGYTF	many	-	TRBJ1-2	TRBV28
TGTGCCATCAGTGACGGACAGGGGACAACTGAAGCTTTCTTT	CAISDGQGTTEAFF	many	TRBD1	TRBJ1-1	TRBV10-3
TGTGCCAGCAGCTTAGACGTGGTGGGACAGAAAAACACTGAAGCTTTCTTT	CASSLDVVGQKNTEAFF	many	TRBD1	TRBJ1-1	TRBV11-3
TGTGCCAGTAGTGCGACAGATTCGAACACTGAAGCTTTCTTT	CASSATDSNTEAFF	few	-	TRBJ1-1	TRBV19
TGTGCCAGCAGCATAGGACCGAGGAACACCGGGGAGCTGTTTTTT	CASSIGPRNTGELFF	many	-	TRBJ2-2	TRBV11-2
TGTGCCAGCAGTTCCGGGGCTTATCTGAACACTGAAGCTTTCTTT	CASSSGAYLNTEAFF	-	-	TRBJ1-1	TRBV6-5
TGTGCCAGCAGCTCAGGCGTCACAGGGGTGTTCACTGAAGCTTTCTTT	CASSSGVTGVFTEAFF	-	TRBD1	TRBJ1-1	TRBV7-9
TGTGCCAGCAGTTACAATGTACTAGCGGGGGTCCAAGAGACCCAGTACTTC	CASSYNVLAGVQETQYF	-	TRBD2	TRBJ2-5	TRBV6-2/TRBV6-3
TGTGCCAGCAGCAGAGGACAGGGGGAGTTTGGCTACACCTTC	CASSRGQGEFGYTF	many	TRBD1	TRBJ1-2	TRBV3-1
TGTGCCAGCAGAGGAAGACAGGGTAACACCGGGGAGCTGTTTTTT	CASRGRQGNTGELFF	many	TRBD1	TRBJ2-2	TRBV7-9
TGCGCCAGCAGCTGGTCAACAAAGGACTACGAGCAGTACTTC	CASSWSTKDYEQYF	many	-	TRBJ2-7	TRBV5-1
TGCGCCAGCAGCTTGGAAGCGGTCACCTCCTACAATGAGCAGTTCTTC	CASSLEAVTSYNEQFF	few	-	TRBJ2-1	TRBV5-1
TGTGCCAGCAGCTTAGAACAGGGTCGGAACACTGAAGCTTTCTTT	CASSLEQGRNTEAFF	few	-	TRBJ1-1	TRBV7-8
TGTGCCAGCAAGGGTGCAGGGGGGTATGAAAAACTGTTTTTT	CASKGAGGYEKLFF	many	TRBD1	TRBJ1-4	TRBV2
TGTGCCATCAGTGAAAGGGAGGTCAATGAGCAGTTCTTC	CAISEREVNEQFF	many	-	TRBJ2-1	TRBV10-3
TGTGCCAGCAGCCCGGGACATTCGAACACCGGGGAGCTGTTTTTT	CASSPGHSNTGELFF	-	-	TRBJ2-2	TRBV5-4